The sequence of this T cell receptor (beta chain) was determined in a study of CD8+ T cells in alopecia areata. Study results and limitations: Many expanded lesional clones persisted in scalp and blood during tofacitinib treatment.

This clone appeared a single time. Its matching antigen is unknown. Treatment of the sample: oral pan-JAK inhibitor, 5-10 mg twice daily. Following extraction, RNA underwent reverse transcription to cDNA, which served as the sequencing template. Assay: immunoSEQ multiplex PCR; the TCRdb copy retains only in-frame clones and omits some. The sample carries about 220,000 clones, less than 75% recorded once. This CDR3 spans 11 amino acids. The V and J ends lost 3 bases and 13 bases respectively, with 10 bases between them. Germline CDR1 SGHDN, CDR2 FVKESK. This material consisted of CD4+ T cells sorted from blood, taken at week 4, from a patient treated with tofacitinib. The V and J genes are TRBV14 and TRBJ2-1; D call uncertain. The receptor was derived from a human donor with alopecia areata. The CDR3 region has the DNA TGTGCCAGCAGCCATGCCAGCAAACAGTTCTTC. Protein: CASSHASKQFF.